This entry features one TCR beta chain sequence. Antigen unknown. This sample was taken from a study of early T cells in non-severe SARS-CoV-2 infection. CDR1 is WSHSY and CDR2 is SAAADI in the germline V gene. The CDR3 length is 18 residues. V was shortened by 0 bases and J by 0 bases, with 15 bases between the two germline ends. General study results and limits: Matching with VDJdb favored anti-spike CD8 responses (missing private and CD4 specificities).

Separate cDNA molecules each had unique molecular identifiers attached to them. MiXCR was run by TCRdb on the 5' RACE reads, yielding one entry per CDR3 protein. The profile covers about 77,000 distinct CDR3 sequences, with more than 10% appearing a single time and roughly 16% taken by the ten largest. The V and J genes are TRBV10-2 and TRBJ2-4; D perhaps matches TRBD1 (6 bases). The sample in question was whole blood, obtained at baseline. This sequence was found in an adult who was a healthcare worker with PCR-confirmed SARS-CoV-2 infection or an uninfected control (not recorded which). The donor label of this sample is uncertain. The CDR3 loop is CASSESLQGLGAKNIQYF. The CDR3 DNA follows: TGCGCCAGCAGTGAGTCCCTACAGGGTCTGGGAGCCAAAAACATTCAGTACTTC.